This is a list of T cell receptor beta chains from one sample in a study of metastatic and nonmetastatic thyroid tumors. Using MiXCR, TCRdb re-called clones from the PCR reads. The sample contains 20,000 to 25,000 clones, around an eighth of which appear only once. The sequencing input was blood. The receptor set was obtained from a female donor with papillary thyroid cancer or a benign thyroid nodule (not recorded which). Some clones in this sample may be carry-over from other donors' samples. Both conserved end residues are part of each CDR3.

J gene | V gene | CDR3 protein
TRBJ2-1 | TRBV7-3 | CASSLNGGSSYNEQFF
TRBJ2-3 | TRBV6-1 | CASSTGTSGTADTQYF
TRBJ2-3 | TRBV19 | CASTPGLAFTDTQYF
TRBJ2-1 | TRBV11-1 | CASSLFQSGSAHINEQFF
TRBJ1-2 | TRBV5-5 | CASSLWAALDGYTF
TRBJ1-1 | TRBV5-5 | CASSTTGGTEAFF
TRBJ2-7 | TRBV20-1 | CSARGESWAYEQYF
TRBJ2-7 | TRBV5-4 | CASSARGVYEQYF
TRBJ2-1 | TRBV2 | CASTDPLADISYNEQFF
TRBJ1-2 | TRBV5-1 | CASSSSPQSYTF
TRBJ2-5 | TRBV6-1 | CASSAGTGKMETQYF
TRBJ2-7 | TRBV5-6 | CASSLVEAHEQYF
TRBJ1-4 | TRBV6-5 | CASRPAPNEKLFF
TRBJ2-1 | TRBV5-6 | CASSYLTGYNEQFF
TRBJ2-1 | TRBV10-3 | CAISRSSYNEQFF
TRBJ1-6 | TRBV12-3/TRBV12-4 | CASSFEGAGSPLHF
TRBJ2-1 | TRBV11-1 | CASSRDGSSYNEQFF
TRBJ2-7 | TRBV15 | CATILTQSSYEQYF
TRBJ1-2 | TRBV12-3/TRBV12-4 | CASSLGLDYGYTF
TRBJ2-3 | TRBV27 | CASSFGTLSYTQYF
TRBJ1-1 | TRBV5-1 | CASSWPRGDEEDTEAFF
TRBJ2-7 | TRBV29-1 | CSAKETVNEQYF
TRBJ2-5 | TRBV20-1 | CSARVADQETQYF
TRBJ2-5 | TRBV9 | CASSEEVRGPGETQYF
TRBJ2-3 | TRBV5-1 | CASSLALRGTDTQYF
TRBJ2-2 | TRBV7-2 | CASSSTGGRAGELFF
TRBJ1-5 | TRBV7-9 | CASSSHYSNQPQHF
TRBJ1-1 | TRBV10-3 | CATAGVSNTEAFF
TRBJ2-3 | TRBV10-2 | CATSMDRGSTDTQYF
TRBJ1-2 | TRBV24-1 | CATSDADRGYTF
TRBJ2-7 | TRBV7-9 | CASSFPENYEQYF
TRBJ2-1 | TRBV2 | CASREGLAGAYNEQFF
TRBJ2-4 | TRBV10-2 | CASSPTGMENIQYF
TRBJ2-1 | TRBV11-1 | CASSSSGREYNEQFF
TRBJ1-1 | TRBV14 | CASSRTGGTEAFF
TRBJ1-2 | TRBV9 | CASSEDVQGSYGYTF
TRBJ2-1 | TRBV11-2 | CASSYLAGAYNEQFF
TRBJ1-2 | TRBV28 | CASSFQGSDYGYTF
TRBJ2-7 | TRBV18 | CASSPGTTSYEQYF
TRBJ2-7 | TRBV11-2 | CASSSDRDWVYEQYF